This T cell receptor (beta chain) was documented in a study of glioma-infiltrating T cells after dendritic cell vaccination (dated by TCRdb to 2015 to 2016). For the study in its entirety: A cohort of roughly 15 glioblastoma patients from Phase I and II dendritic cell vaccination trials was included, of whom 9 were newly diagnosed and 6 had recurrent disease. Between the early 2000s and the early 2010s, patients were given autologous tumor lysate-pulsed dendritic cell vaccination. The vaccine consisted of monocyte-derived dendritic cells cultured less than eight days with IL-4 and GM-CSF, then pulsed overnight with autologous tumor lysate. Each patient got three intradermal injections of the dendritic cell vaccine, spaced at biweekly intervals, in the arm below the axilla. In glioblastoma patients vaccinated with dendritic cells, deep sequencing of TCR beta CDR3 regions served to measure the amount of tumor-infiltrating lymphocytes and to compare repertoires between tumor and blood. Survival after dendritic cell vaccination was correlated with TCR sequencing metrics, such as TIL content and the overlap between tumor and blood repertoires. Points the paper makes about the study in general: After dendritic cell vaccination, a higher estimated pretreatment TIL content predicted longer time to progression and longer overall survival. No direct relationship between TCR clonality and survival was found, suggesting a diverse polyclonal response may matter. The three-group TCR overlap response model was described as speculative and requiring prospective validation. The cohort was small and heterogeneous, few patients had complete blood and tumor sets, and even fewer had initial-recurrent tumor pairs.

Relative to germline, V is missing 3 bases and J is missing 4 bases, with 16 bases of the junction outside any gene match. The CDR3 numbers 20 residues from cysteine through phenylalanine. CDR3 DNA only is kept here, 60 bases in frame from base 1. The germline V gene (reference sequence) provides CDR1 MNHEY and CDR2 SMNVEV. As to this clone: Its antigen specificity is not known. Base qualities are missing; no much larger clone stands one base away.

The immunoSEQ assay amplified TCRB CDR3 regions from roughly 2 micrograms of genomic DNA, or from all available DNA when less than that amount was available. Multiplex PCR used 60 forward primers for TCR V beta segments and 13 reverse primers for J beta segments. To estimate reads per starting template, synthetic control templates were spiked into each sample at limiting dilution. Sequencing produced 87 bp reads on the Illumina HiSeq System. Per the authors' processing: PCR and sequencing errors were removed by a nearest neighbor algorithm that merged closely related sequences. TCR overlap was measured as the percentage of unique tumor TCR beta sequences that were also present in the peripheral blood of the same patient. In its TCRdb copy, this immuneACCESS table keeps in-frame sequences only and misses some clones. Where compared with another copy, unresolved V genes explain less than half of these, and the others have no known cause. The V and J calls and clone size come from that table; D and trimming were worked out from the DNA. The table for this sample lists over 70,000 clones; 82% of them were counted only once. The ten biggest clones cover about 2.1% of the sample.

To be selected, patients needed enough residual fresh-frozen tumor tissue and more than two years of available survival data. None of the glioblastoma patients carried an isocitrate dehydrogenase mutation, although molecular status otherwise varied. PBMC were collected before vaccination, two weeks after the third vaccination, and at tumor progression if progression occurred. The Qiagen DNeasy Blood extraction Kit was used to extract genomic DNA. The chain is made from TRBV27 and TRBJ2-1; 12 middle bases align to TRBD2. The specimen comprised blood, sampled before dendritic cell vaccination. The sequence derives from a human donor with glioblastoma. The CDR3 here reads CASSFFRLAGDRRDYNEQFF. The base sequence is TGTGCCAGCAGTTTTTTCCGACTAGCGGGGGACCGTAGGGATTACAATGAGCAGTTCTTC.